Below are 8 T cell receptor beta chains sequenced from a single sample in a study of cytomegalovirus exposure and HLA in healthy donors. Amplification used 60 Vbeta primers and 13 Jbeta primers. Some clones are missing from TCRdb's copy, which holds only in-frame ones; the method was immunoSEQ multiplex PCR. The sample has fewer than 150,000 clones; around 72% are singletons. The sequenced material came from PBMCs. These receptors were collected from a human donor in good health.

The chain joins TRBV5-6 to TRBJ2-5; TRBD1 matches 7 bases. The ends lost 3 bases at V and 1 base at J; junction bases unmatched: 3. Germline assignment: CDR1 SGHDT and CDR2 YYEEEE. CDR3 length: 14 amino acids. The CDR3 sequence is CASSSGQLQETQYF. As DNA, the CDR3 is TGTGCCAGCAGCTCGGGACAGCTCCAAGAGACCCAGTACTTC.

V gene TRBV5-1 combines with J gene TRBJ2-2; 10 bases fit TRBD2. J was trimmed by 3 bases and V by 0 bases; bases with no gene match: 2. The CDR3 loop spans 16 amino acids. Germline V gene data show CDR1 as SGHRS and CDR2 as YFSETQ. For the CDR3, the DNA is TGCGCCAGCAGCTTGGAAAGCGGGGGGGACACCGGGGAGCTGTTTTTT. It encodes CASSLESGGDTGELFF.

The DNA of the CDR3 is TGTGCCAGCAGCTTAAGGGGATTACAAGAGACCCAGTACTTC. Its translation: CASSLRGLQETQYF. V gene TRBV13 combines with J gene TRBJ2-5; D perhaps matches TRBD1 (5 bases). Germline V gene lookup returns CDR1 PRHDT and CDR2 FYEKMQ (reference sequence). V dropped 2 bases and J dropped 2 bases, with 9 bases sitting between them. CDR3 length: 14 residues.

The chain recombines TRBV7-9 with TRBJ1-1, with a possible D match to TRBD1 (5 bases). V was pared by 5 bases and J by 0 bases, with 16 bases between. In germline, CDR1 is SEHNR, CDR2 FQNEAQ (reference sequence). The CDR3 loop spans 16 amino acids. CDR3 nucleotide sequence: TGTGCCAGCAGCGCCTCTGGGGCGGGGATGAACACTGAAGCTTTCTTT. Its protein product is CASSASGAGMNTEAFF.

This clone has more than one count but fewer than ten. This rearrangement joins TRBV9 to TRBJ2-1; 8 nucleotides agree with TRBD2. This CDR3 is built from 16 residues. The trim removed 0 bases at V and 10 bases at J, leaving 12 bases unmatched. Germline CDR1 SGDLS, CDR2 YYNGEE. The CDR3 sequence is CASSVGGGSPTREQFF. The CDR3 nucleotides read TGTGCCAGCAGCGTAGGCGGGGGGTCCCCCACAAGAGAGCAGTTCTTC.

This sequence joins TRBV7-8 and TRBJ2-3, with TRBD2 identical over 8 bases. Trimming took 6 bases from V and 1 from J; bases not matched to a gene: 3. The length of the CDR3 is 14 residues. CDR1 is SGHVS and CDR2 is FQNEAQ in the germline V gene. CDR3 sequence (DNA): TGTGCCAGCAGTTCGCGGGGGGGCACAGATACGCAGTATTTT. This sequence encodes CASSSRGGTDTQYF.

The rearrangement joins TRBV7-8 to TRBJ2-1; 12 nucleotides align to TRBD2. The V gene end was trimmed by 2 bases and the J gene end by 7 bases; junction bases not matched to a gene: 6. This CDR3 spans 16 amino acids. The germline V gene encodes CDR1 SGHVS and CDR2 FQNEAQ. The CDR3, as DNA: TGTGCCAGCAGCTTACTAGCGGGAGGGCTGGGGAATGAGCAGTTCTTC. Encoded protein: CASSLLAGGLGNEQFF.

V gene TRBV7-3 combines with J gene TRBJ1-5; D is ambiguous. V lost 5 bases and J lost 0, with 5 bases in between. This CDR3 is built from 13 residues. Per the germline V gene, CDR1 is SGHTA and CDR2 is FQGTGA. The CDR3 DNA is TGTGCCAGCAGCCAGAATAGCAATCAGCCCCAGCATTTT. As protein: CASSQNSNQPQHF.